This note documents a single T cell receptor beta chain sequence. The antigen is undetermined. Looked up from germline, CDR1 is SGHAT and CDR2 is FQNNGV. The V and J ends lost 7 bases and 6 bases, in that order; junction bases with no gene match: 14. The CDR3 length is 15 residues. Sequenced by immunoSEQ multiplex PCR; TCRdb stores in-frame clones only, minus some. The sample carries around 3,500 clones, more than 85% recorded once. The source of the sample is a study of ipilimumab plus nivolumab after autologous stem cell transplantation. Study observations and caveats: Per the authors, repertoire, Treg and microbiota data justify further study.

Ipilimumab, 1 mg/kg, started 14 to 28 days after autologous transplant. Source: PBMCs, taken in a trial of ipilimumab plus nivolumab as post-transplant consolidation. The chain has TRBV11-2 and TRBJ2-7; 8 bases match TRBD2. This TCR came from a male donor with multiple myeloma. CDR3 region: CASNPIAGYIREQYF. DNA for the CDR3: TGTGCCAGCAACCCTATAGCGGGGTATATTCGCGAGCAGTACTTC.